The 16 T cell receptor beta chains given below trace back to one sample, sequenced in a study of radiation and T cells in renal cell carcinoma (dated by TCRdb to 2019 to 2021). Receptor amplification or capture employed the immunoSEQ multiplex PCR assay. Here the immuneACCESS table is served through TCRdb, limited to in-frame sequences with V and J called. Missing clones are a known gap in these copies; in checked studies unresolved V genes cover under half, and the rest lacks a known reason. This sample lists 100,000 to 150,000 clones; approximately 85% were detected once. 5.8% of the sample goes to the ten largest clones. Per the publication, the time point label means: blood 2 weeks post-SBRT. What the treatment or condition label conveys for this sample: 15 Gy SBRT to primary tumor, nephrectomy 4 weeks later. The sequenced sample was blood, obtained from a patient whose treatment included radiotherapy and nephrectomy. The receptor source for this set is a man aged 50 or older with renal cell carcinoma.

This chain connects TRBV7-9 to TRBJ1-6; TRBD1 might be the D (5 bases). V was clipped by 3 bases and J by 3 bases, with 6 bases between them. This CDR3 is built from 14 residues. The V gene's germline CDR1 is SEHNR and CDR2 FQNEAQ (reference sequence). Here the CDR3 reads CASSLQGYNSPLHF. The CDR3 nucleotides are TGTGCCAGCAGCTTGCAGGGCTATAATTCACCCCTCCACTTT.

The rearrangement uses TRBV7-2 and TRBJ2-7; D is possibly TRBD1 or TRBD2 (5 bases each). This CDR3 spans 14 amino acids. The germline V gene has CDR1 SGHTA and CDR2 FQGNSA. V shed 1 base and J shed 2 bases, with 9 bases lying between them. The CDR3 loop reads CASSLGGAPYEQYF. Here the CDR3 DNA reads TGTGCCAGCAGCTTAGGAGGGGCGCCCTACGAGCAGTACTTC. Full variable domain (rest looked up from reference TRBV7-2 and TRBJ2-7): GAGVSQSPSNKVTEKGKDVELRCDPISGHTALYWYRQSLGQGLEFLIYFQGNSAPDKSGLPSDRFSAERTGGSVSTLTIQRTQQEDSAVYLCASSLGGAPYEQYFGPGTRLTVT.

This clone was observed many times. CDR3 DNA: TGTGCCAGCAGCTTGAGCGGGGTTTCCTATGGCTACACCTTC. Translation gives CASSLSGVSYGYTF. This chain uses TRBV5-4 with TRBJ1-2, with D unresolved. CDR3 size: 14 residues. The germline V gene encodes CDR1 SGHNT and CDR2 YYREEE (reference sequence). With 1 base removed from V and 4 bases from J, the gap between germline ends came to 11 bases.

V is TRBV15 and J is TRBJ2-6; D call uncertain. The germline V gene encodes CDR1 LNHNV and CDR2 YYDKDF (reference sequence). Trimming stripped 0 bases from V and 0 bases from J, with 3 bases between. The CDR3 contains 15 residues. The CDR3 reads CATSRDNSGANVLTF. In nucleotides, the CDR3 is TGTGCCACCAGCAGAGATAACTCTGGGGCCAACGTCCTGACTTTC.

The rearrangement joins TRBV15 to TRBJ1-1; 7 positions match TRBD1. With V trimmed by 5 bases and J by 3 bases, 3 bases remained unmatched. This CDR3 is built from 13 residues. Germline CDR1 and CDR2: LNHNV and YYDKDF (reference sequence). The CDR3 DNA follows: TGTGCCACCAGCCCCCAGGGGGACACTGAAGCTTTCTTT. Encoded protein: CATSPQGDTEAFF.

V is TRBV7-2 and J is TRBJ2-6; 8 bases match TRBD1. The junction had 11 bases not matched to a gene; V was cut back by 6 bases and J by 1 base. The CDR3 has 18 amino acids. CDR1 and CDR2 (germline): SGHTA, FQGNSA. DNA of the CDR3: TGTGCCAGCAGTCGGAACCTCAGGGGGCGGTCTGGGGCCAACGTCCTGACTTTC. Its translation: CASSRNLRGRSGANVLTF.

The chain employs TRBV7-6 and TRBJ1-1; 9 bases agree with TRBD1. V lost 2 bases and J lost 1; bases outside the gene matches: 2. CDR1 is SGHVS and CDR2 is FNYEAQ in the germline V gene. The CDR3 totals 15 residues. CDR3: CASSLMGQGNTEAFF. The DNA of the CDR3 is TGTGCCAGCAGCTTAATGGGACAGGGGAACACTGAAGCTTTCTTT. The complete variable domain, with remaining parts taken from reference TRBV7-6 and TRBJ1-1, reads GAGVSQSPRYKVTKRGQDVALRCDPISGHVSLYWYRQALGQGPEFLTYFNYEAQQDKSGLPNDRFSAERPEGSISTLTIQRTEQRDSAMYRCASSLMGQGNTEAFFGQGTRLTVV.

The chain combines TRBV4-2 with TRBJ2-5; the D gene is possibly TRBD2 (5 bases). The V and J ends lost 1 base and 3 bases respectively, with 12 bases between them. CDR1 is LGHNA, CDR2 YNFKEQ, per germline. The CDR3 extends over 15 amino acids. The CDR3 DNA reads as TGTGCCAGCAGCCAAGGAAAGCGGCTCGAAGAGACCCAGTACTTC. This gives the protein CASSQGKRLEETQYF.

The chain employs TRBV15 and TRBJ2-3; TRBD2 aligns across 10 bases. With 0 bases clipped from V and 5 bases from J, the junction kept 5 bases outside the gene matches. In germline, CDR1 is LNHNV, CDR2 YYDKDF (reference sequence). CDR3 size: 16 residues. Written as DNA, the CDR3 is TGTGCCACCAGCAGAGAAAAACTAGCGGGGAGAGATACGCAGTATTTT. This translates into CATSREKLAGRDTQYF.

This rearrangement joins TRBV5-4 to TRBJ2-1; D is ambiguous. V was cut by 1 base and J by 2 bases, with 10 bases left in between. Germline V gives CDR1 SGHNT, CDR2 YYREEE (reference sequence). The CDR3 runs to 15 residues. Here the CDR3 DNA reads TGTGCCAGCAGCTTGAATTCTAGAGCCTACAATGAGCAGTTCTTC. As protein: CASSLNSRAYNEQFF.

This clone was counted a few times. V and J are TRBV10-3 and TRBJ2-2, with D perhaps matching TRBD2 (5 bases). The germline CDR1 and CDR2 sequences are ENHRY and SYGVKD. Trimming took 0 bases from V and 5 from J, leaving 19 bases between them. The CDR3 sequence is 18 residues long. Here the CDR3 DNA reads TGTGCCATCAGTGAGTCTGTAAACAGTCGCAGAGGGACCGGGGAGCTGTTTTTT. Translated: CAISESVNSRRGTGELFF.

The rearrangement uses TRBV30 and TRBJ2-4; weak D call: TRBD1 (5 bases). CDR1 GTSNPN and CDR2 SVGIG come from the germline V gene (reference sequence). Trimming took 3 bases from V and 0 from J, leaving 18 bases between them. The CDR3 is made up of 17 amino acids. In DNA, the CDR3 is TGTGCCTGGAGCCCCCACCACCAGGGTCTAGCCAAAAACATTCAGTACTTC. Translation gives CAWSPHHQGLAKNIQYF.

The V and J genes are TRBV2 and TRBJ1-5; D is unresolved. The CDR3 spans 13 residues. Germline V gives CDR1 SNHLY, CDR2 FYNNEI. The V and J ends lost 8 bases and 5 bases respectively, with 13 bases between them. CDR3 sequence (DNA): TGTGCCAGCCTGGCGGAAGAAGATCAGCCCCAGCATTTT. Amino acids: CASLAEEDQPQHF.

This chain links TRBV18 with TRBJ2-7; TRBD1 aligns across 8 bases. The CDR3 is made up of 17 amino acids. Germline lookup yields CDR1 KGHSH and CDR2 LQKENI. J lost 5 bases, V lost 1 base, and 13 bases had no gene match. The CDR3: CASSPRPGQGKGHEQYF. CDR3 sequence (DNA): TGTGCCAGCTCACCACGACCCGGACAGGGAAAGGGTCACGAGCAGTACTTC.

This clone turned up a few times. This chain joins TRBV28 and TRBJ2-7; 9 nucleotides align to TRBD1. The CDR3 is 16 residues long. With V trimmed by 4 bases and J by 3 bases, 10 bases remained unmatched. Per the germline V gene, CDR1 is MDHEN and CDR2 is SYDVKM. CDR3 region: CASSSRTGDGFYEQYF. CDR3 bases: TGTGCCAGCAGTTCAAGGACAGGGGATGGTTTCTACGAGCAGTACTTC. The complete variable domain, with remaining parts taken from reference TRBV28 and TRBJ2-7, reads DVKVTQSSRYLVKRTGEKVFLECVQDMDHENMFWYRQDPGLGLRLIYFSYDVKMKEKGDIPEGYSVSREKKERFSLILESASTNQTSMYLCASSSRTGDGFYEQYFGPGTRLTVT.

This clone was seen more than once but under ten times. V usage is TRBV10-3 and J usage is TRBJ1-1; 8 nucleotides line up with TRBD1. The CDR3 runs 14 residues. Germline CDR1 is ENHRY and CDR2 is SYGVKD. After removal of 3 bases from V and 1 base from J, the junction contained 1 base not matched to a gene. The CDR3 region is CAISDGTGNTEAFF. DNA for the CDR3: TGTGCCATCAGTGATGGGACAGGGAACACTGAAGCTTTCTTT.